Below, 12 T cell receptor beta chains from the same sample are listed, as sequenced in a study of blood T cell repertoires in COVID-19. Assay used: immunoSEQ multiplex PCR; TCRdb lists only in-frame clones, some missing. This table holds around 200,000 clones, 86% found once. The specimen sequenced was peripheral blood. These TCRs come from an older woman with COVID-19, enrolled during active disease.

The chain employs TRBV7-2 and TRBJ1-3; D may be TRBD1 (6 bases). Germline V gene lookup returns CDR1 SGHTA and CDR2 FQGNSA. The CDR3 extends over 16 amino acids. The ends were cut back, 5 bases at V and 0 bases at J, with 14 bases in the middle. The CDR3 nucleotides read TGTGCCAGCAGCCTGAGGACAGAGAACTCTGGAAACACCATATATTTT. Encoded protein: CASSLRTENSGNTIYF. The variable domain in full, completed from reference TRBV7-2 and TRBJ1-3, reads GAGVSQSPSNKVTEKGKDVELRCDPISGHTALYWYRQSLGQGLEFLIYFQGNSAPDKSGLPSDRFSAERTGGSVSTLTIQRTQQEDSAVYLCASSLRTENSGNTIYFGEGSWLTVV.

The V call is TRBV24-1, the J call TRBJ2-2, with 8 bases fitting TRBD1. The germline V gene has CDR1 KGHDR and CDR2 SFDVKD. The ends lost 1 base at V and 4 bases at J; junction bases unmatched: 4. The CDR3 loop spans 16 amino acids. The CDR3: CATSDLQGVGTGELFF. CDR3 nucleotides: TGTGCCACCAGTGATTTACAGGGGGTTGGCACCGGGGAGCTGTTTTTT.

The CDR3 nucleotides read TGTGCCAGCAGCTTAAGTAGCGACCTATACGAGCAGTACTTC. It encodes CASSLSSDLYEQYF. This chain links TRBV7-2 with TRBJ2-7; TRBD2 is a possible D gene (5 bases). The V gene's germline CDR1 is SGHTA and CDR2 FQGNSA. The CDR3 consists of 14 residues. With 2 bases removed from V and 4 bases from J, the gap between germline ends came to 12 bases.

Here the CDR3 DNA reads TGTGCCAGCAGCCGGGGCAATCAGCCCCAGCATTTT. This translates into CASSRGNQPQHF. J is TRBJ1-5 and V is TRBV7-9; the D is unclear. Trimming removed 5 bases at V and 2 bases at J, with 4 bases between. CDR3 size: 12 residues. Germline V gives CDR1 SEHNR, CDR2 FQNEAQ (reference sequence).

The chain carries TRBV30 and TRBJ1-1; no firm D call. The CDR3 has 12 amino acids. Trimming removed 4 bases at V and 10 bases at J, with 16 bases between. Germline-derived CDR1 and CDR2 are GTSNPN and SVGIG (reference sequence). The CDR3 nucleotides are TGTGCCTGGACCAAGGTAGGGAGCAGAGCTTTCTTT. Its translation: CAWTKVGSRAFF.

This clone showed up just once. The chain is built from TRBV3-1 (or the pseudogene TRBV3-2) and TRBJ2-1; 13 positions agree with TRBD2. J was trimmed by 7 bases and V by 4 bases; bases with no gene match: 7. CDR1 and CDR2 (germline): LGHDT, YNNKEL (reference sequence). This CDR3 contains 16 residues. The CDR3, as DNA: TGTGCCAGCAGCCCACTAGCGGGAGGGCCAAGGAATGAGCAGTTCTTC. Translation: CASSPLAGGPRNEQFF.

CDR3 sequence reads: CASSRKTGTYGYTF. DNA for the CDR3: TGTGCCAGCAGCCGAAAGACAGGAACTTATGGCTACACCTTC. The chain couples TRBV6-2 or TRBV6-3 to TRBJ1-2; D is possibly TRBD1 (6 bases). The V end was cut by 6 bases, the J end by 5 bases, with 16 bases between. The germline CDR1 and CDR2 sequences are MNHEY and SVGEGT. The CDR3 has 14 residues.

This chain links TRBV7-2 with TRBJ1-4; D gene unclear. The CDR3 has 12 amino acids. The germline V gene encodes CDR1 SGHTA and CDR2 FQGNSA. V lost 0 bases, J lost 8 bases, and 4 bases lay in between. Here the CDR3 DNA reads TGTGCCAGCAGCTTAGCCTCCGAAAAACTGTTTTTT. Translated: CASSLASEKLFF.

The chain's CDR3 is CASSPPGLRIVSEQFF. As DNA, the CDR3 is TGTGCCAGCAGTCCGCCGGGACTGCGTATTGTGAGTGAGCAGTTCTTC. The chain combines TRBV6-2 or TRBV6-3 with TRBJ2-1; the D gene is possibly TRBD2 (6 bases). Germline lookup yields CDR1 MNHEY and CDR2 SVGEGT. The CDR3 covers 16 residues. Trimming removed 5 bases at V and 9 bases at J, with 23 bases between.

This clone was picked up one time. CDR3 DNA: TGTGCCAGCAGCTTGGGACTAGGAGCGGGGAACTACGAGCAGTACTTC. As protein: CASSLGLGAGNYEQYF. The genes are TRBV7-9 and TRBJ2-7, with TRBD2 matching over 8 bases. This CDR3 has 16 residues. Germline V lookup: CDR1 SEHNR, CDR2 FQNEAQ (reference sequence). V lost 3 bases and J lost 3; bases outside the gene matches: 10. The complete variable domain, with remaining parts taken from reference TRBV7-9 and TRBJ2-7, reads DTGVSQNPRHKITKRGQNVTFRCDPISEHNRLYWYRQTLGQGPEFLTYFQNEAQLEKSRLLSDRFSAERPKGSFSTLEIQRTEQGDSAMYLCASSLGLGAGNYEQYFGPGTRLTVT.

The gene calls are TRBV11-3 and TRBJ1-1; no definite D call. The CDR3 has 11 amino acids. Per germline, CDR1 SGHNT and CDR2 YENEEA. V was cut by 4 bases and J by 8 bases, with 8 bases left in between. CDR3 sequence (DNA): TGTGCCAGCAGCTCGCCCCGGGAAGCTTTCTTT. Protein product: CASSSPREAFF.

This chain links TRBV27 with TRBJ2-7, with 9 bases aligning to TRBD2. This CDR3 is 15 amino acids long. Germline-derived CDR1 and CDR2 are MNHEY and SMNVEV (reference sequence). V dropped 6 bases and J dropped 3; count of bases not matched to a gene: 9. For the CDR3, the DNA is TGTGCCAGCAGCCGAGGCGGGACTAGCAGCTACGAGCAGTACTTC. This sequence encodes CASSRGGTSSYEQYF.